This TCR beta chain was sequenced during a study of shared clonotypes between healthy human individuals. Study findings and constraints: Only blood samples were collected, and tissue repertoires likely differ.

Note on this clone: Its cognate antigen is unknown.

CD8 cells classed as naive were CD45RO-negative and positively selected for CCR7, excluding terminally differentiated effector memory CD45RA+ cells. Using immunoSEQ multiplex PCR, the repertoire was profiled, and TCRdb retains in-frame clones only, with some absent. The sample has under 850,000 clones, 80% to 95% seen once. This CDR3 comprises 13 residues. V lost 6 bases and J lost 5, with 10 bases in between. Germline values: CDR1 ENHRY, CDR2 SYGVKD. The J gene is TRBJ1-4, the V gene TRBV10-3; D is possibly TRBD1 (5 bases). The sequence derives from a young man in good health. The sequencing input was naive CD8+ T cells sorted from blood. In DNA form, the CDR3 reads TGTGCCATCAGGGGGGACGGAAATGAAAAACTGTTTTTT. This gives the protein CAIRGDGNEKLFF.